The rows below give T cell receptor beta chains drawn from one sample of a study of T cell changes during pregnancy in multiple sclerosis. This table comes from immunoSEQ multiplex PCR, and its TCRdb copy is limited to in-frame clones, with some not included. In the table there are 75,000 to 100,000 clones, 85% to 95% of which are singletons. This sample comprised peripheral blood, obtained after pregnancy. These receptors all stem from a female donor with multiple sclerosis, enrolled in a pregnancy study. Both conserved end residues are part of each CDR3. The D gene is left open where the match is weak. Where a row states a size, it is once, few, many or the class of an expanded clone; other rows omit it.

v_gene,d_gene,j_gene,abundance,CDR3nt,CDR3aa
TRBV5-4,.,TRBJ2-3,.,TGTGCCAGCAGCTTGAGAGGAGTCGGGGCAGATACGCAGTATTTT,CASSLRGVGADTQYF
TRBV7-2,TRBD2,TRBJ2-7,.,TGTGCCAGCAGCTCCGGGGGGGATCTTTCCTACGAGCAGTACTTC,CASSSGGDLSYEQYF
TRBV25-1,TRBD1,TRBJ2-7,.,TGTGCCAGCAGGACAGGGGGCCGCTACGAGCAGTACTTC,CASRTGGRYEQYF
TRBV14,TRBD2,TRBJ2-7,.,TGTGCCAGCAGCCCCCCGAACAGGCGGGGGGTGGACTACGAGCAGTACTTC,CASSPPNRRGVDYEQYF
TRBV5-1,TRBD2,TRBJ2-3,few,TGCGCCAGCAGTAAAGACCCTAGCGGGATCAAATATTTT,CASSKDPSGIKYF
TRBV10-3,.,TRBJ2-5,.,TGTGCCATCAGTGAATTGAGAAACTCGGAGACCCAGTACTTC,CAISELRNSETQYF
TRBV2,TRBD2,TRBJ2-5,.,TGTGCCAGCAGTGGGCTAGCGGGAGTCAGAGAGACCCAGTACTTC,CASSGLAGVRETQYF
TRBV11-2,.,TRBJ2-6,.,TGTGCCAGCAGCAACAGGGCTGGGGCCAACGTCCTGACTTTC,CASSNRAGANVLTF
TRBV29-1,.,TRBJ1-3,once,TGCAGCGTTGTGAACGGTGGAAACACCATATATTTT,CSVVNGGNTIYF
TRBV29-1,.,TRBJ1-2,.,TGCAGCGTTGTAGACGACTACTATGGCTACACCTTC,CSVVDDYYGYTF
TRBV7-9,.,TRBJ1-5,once,TGTGCCAGCGGCAGAGGGGGGGCCCATCAGCCCCAGCATTTT,CASGRGGAHQPQHF
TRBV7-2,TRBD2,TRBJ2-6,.,TGTGCCAGCAGCCCTGCTAGCGGGGTCCTCTCTGGGGCCAACGTCCTGACTTTC,CASSPASGVLSGANVLTF
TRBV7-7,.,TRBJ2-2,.,TGTGCCAGCAGCCCGTTAACGAACACCGGGGAGCTGTTTTTT,CASSPLTNTGELFF
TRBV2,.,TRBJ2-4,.,TGTGCCAGCAGTGCACGGGGACTTTCCCCCTCTGGAGGCATTCAGTACTTC,CASSARGLSPSGGIQYF
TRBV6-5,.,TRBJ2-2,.,TGTGCCAGCAGTTACCCTAACAGCGGTGGGACCGGGGAGCTGTTTTTT,CASSYPNSGGTGELFF
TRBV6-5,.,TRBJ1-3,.,TGTGCCAGCAGCGCCTTCGGGGAGTCTGGAAACACCATATATTTT,CASSAFGESGNTIYF
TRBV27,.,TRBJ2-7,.,TGTGCCAGCAGTGATAGAGACAGGTACTACGAGCAGTACTTC,CASSDRDRYYEQYF
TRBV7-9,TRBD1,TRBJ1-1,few,TGTGCCAGCAGCTCCCAGTCAGGGACAGGGGTTGAAGCTTTCTTT,CASSSQSGTGVEAFF
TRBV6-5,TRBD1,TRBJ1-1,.,TGTGCCAGCAGCCGACAGGGGACAGCTTTCTTT,CASSRQGTAFF
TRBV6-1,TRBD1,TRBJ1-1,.,TGTGCCAGCAGTGAATCGAAAGGTAGAGGGGGCTTCCCAACTGAAGCTTTCTTT,CASSESKGRGGFPTEAFF
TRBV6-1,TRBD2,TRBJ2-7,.,TGTGCCAGCAGTGAAGGAGGCGGGAGCTCCTACGAGCAGTACTTC,CASSEGGGSSYEQYF
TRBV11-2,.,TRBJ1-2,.,TGTGCCAGCAGCTTCACCGGACAGCCCTATGGCTACACCTTC,CASSFTGQPYGYTF
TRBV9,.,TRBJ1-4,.,TGTGCCAGCAGCGGCCGGGACACCGGTGCAACTAATGAAAAACTGTTTTTT,CASSGRDTGATNEKLFF
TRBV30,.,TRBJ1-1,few,TGTGCCTGGAGTGTTACCAGGGGAACCACTGAAGCTTTCTTT,CAWSVTRGTTEAFF
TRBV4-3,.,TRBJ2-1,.,TGCGCCAGCAGCCAAGACTTGGGCCCCAATGAGCAGTTCTTC,CASSQDLGPNEQFF
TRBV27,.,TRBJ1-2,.,TGTGCCAGCAGTTTTGAGGCGGATCGGGGTGGCTACACCTTC,CASSFEADRGGYTF
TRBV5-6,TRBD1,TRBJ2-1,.,TGTGCCAGCAGTTCAACAGGGGGGCCTTACAATGAGCAGTTCTTC,CASSSTGGPYNEQFF
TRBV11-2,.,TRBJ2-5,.,TGTGCCAGCAGCTTAGGGCAGGGGCACGAAGTAGAGACCCAGTACTTC,CASSLGQGHEVETQYF
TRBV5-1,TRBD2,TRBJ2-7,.,TGCGCCAGCAGTATAGGACTAGCAGTCTCCGAGCAGTACTTC,CASSIGLAVSEQYF
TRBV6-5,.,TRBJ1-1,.,TGTGCCAGCAGTTACTATGGGGCCTGGGGAACTGAAGCTTTCTTT,CASSYYGAWGTEAFF
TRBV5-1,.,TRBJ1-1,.,TGCGCCAGCAGCTTGCGGGGCTCGCGGGGGGGGGTGCCTGAAGCTTTCTTT,CASSLRGSRGGVPEAFF
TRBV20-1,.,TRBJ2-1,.,TGCAGTGCGGGGGGGCCGAATGAGCAGTTCTTC,CSAGGPNEQFF
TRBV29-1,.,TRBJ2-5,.,TGCAGCGTGGACAGCCAAGAGACCCAGTACTTC,CSVDSQETQYF
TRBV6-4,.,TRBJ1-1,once,TGTGCCAGCAGGCCGCTTCGGTTAGCTTTCTTT,CASRPLRLAFF
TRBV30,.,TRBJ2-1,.,TGTGCCTGGAGTACCGGGGAATACAATGAGCAGTTCTTC,CAWSTGEYNEQFF
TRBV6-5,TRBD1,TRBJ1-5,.,TGTGCCAGCAGTGCCGGGACAGGGTACCAGCCCCAGCATTTT,CASSAGTGYQPQHF